Shown below are 9 T cell receptor beta chains from a single sample sequenced in a study of brain T cells in children with intractable seizures. TCRdb's table, derived via immunoSEQ multiplex PCR, lists solely in-frame clones and lacks some. This table has 95,000 to 120,000 clones, 85% to 95% appearing once. The specimen was peripheral blood, collected at surgery. These TCRs come from a boy in the first two years of life with hemimegalencephaly and intractable seizures.

The chain couples TRBV4-2 to TRBJ2-3; D gene unclear. V lost 1 base, J lost 0 bases, and 8 bases lay in between. The CDR3 runs to 15 residues. Germline-derived CDR1 and CDR2 are LGHNA and YNFKEQ. Written as DNA, the CDR3 is TGTGCCAGCAGCCAAGCTCCCACTAGCACAGATACGCAGTATTTT. The encoded protein is CASSQAPTSTDTQYF.

The chain carries TRBV18 and TRBJ2-3; TRBD2 matches at 14 bases. From germline, CDR1 is KGHSH and CDR2 LQKENI. The V and J ends lost 3 bases and 4 bases, in that order; junction bases with no gene match: 3. This CDR3 region has 16 residues. The CDR3 DNA reads TGTGCCAGCTCACCCCCGGGACTAGCGGGAGCAGATACGCAGTATTTT. Residues: CASSPPGLAGADTQYF. Using reference TRBV18 and TRBJ2-3 for the parts outside the CDR3, the full variable domain is NAGVMQNPRHLVRRRGQEARLRCSPMKGHSHVYWYRQLPEEGLKFMVYLQKENIIDESGMPKERFSAEFPKEGPSILRIQQVVRGDSAAYFCASSPPGLAGADTQYFGPGTRLTVL.

V is TRBV7-2 and J is TRBJ2-7; D remains unclear. The CDR3 is made up of 14 amino acids. Germline V gene data show CDR1 as SGHTA and CDR2 as FQGNSA. V was pared by 3 bases and J by 2 bases, with 11 bases between. The CDR3 loop is CASSLIAGTYEQYF. In DNA form, the CDR3 reads TGTGCCAGCAGCTTGATCGCAGGAACCTACGAGCAGTACTTC.

The genes are TRBV5-1 and TRBJ1-2; no firm D call. CDR1 is SGHRS, CDR2 YFSETQ, per germline. Trimming pared 4 bases from V and 6 bases from J, leaving 22 bases between. The CDR3 consists of 16 residues. The CDR3 region is CASSQLGGRERHGYTF. In nucleotides, the CDR3 is TGCGCCAGCAGCCAGTTGGGCGGTAGGGAGAGGCATGGCTACACCTTC.

V and J are TRBV30 and TRBJ2-7; D is unclear. Germline CDR1 is GTSNPN and CDR2 is SVGIG (reference sequence). The CDR3 totals 16 residues. Between the trimmed V and J ends, which lost 0 bases and 2 bases, there was a span of 17 bases. DNA of the CDR3: TGTGCCTGGAGTGTCGGAACGCAGAGCGAAGCCTACGAGCAGTACTTC. Amino acid sequence: CAWSVGTQSEAYEQYF. The full variable domain, in which reference TRBV30 and TRBJ2-7 provide the parts outside the CDR3, is SQTIHQWPATLVQPVGSPLSLECTVEGTSNPNLYWYRQAAGRGLQLLFYSVGIGQISSEVPQNLSASRPQDRQFILSSKKLLLSDSGFYLCAWSVGTQSEAYEQYFGPGTRLTVT.

This rearrangement joins TRBV28 to TRBJ2-1, with D perhaps TRBD2 (7 bases). Trimming shortened V by 6 bases and J by 1 base, and 13 bases separated the two germline ends. The CDR3 totals 15 residues. Germline values: CDR1 MDHEN, CDR2 SYDVKM. The CDR3 here is CASRPRGASYNEQFF. CDR3 sequence (DNA): TGTGCCAGCAGGCCTCGGGGGGCTTCCTACAATGAGCAGTTCTTC.

This chain links TRBV19 with TRBJ2-1; D gene ambiguous. Trimming took 3 bases from V and 7 from J, leaving 13 bases between them. The CDR3 sequence is 14 residues long. CDR1 is LNHDA, CDR2 SQIVND, per germline (reference sequence). The CDR3 region is CASSITSPANEQFF. The DNA for the CDR3 is TGTGCCAGTAGTATTACCAGCCCAGCTAATGAGCAGTTCTTC.

The sample holds one count of this clone. The chain uses TRBV4-1 and TRBJ2-4; D possibly corresponds to TRBD2 (7 bases). V gave up 7 bases and J gave up 0 bases, with 25 bases separating them. Germline CDR1 is MGHRA and CDR2 is YSYEKL. The CDR3 has 19 amino acids. The CDR3 DNA is TGCGCCAGCACCCTAGGGACGAGGGCGGGGGCTTTAGCCAAAAACATTCAGTACTTC. It specifies CASTLGTRAGALAKNIQYF.

The J gene is TRBJ2-7, the V gene TRBV28; TRBD1 matches 9 bases. V gave up 5 bases and J gave up 4 bases; unmatched junction bases: 3. The germline V gene encodes CDR1 MDHEN and CDR2 SYDVKM. The CDR3 length is 13 residues. The CDR3 nucleotides read TGTGCCAGCAGTCGGACAGGGGATTACGAGCAGTACTTC. This translates into CASSRTGDYEQYF.